There are a few counts of the clone carrying this T cell receptor beta chain. The antigen remains undetermined. This CDR3 comprises 14 residues. CDR1 and CDR2 from the germline V gene are MNHEY and SVGAGI. The junction had 6 bases not matched to a gene; V was cut back by 6 bases and J by 2 bases. The PCR made use of 60 Vbeta and 13 Jbeta primers. TCRdb keeps only in-frame clones here, not all; method: immunoSEQ multiplex PCR. The table records more than 95,000 clones, 60% to 80% of them present only once. The data originate from a study of cytomegalovirus exposure and HLA in healthy donors. Study-level findings and limits: Among the CMV-associated chains, a few were confirmed in vitro as specific for CMV antigens.

This TCR came from a man aged 60-69 years in good health and CMV-seropositive. The sample taken for sequencing was PBMCs. The genes are TRBV6-5 and TRBJ2-7, with TRBD2 matching 8 bases. The CDR3 loop is CASRNSGRPYEQYF. DNA of the CDR3: TGTGCCAGCAGAAACAGCGGGAGACCCTACGAGCAGTACTTC.